This TCR beta chain stems from a study of blood T cells in healthy people across ages. This clonotype was seen a handful of times. As yet, its antigen is unknown. General study findings and limits: Versus aged donors, long-lived donors had higher diversity and more naive CD4+ cells.

Through a sample-barcoded 5' primer and a J-beta primer mix, a second PCR was run for roughly 7 to 11 cycles. TCRdb used MiXCR to reprocess the 5' RACE reads, holding one entry per CDR3 protein. The sample lists about 780,000 distinct CDR3 sequences, 46% occurring once. Trimming removed 1 base from V and 5 bases from J, with 4 bases in between. Germline assignment: CDR1 DFQATT and CDR2 SNEGSKA (reference sequence). The CDR3 sequence is 11 residues long. There were healthy Caucasian individuals from Russia, aged roughly 6 to 95, serving as donors. Samples had at least 6.5 million PBMCs isolated from them.

The rearrangement links TRBV20-1 to TRBJ2-3; D gene uncertain. The sequence came from a man aged 80 or over in good health. The sequencing sample was made of blood. For the CDR3, the DNA is TGCAGTGCTAGAGCCAAAGATACGCAGTATTTT. This sequence encodes CSARAKDTQYF.